A selection of T cell receptor beta chains follows, all from one sample in a study of graft-versus-host responses after intestinal transplantation. Clones were sequenced by immunoSEQ multiplex PCR, and TCRdb holds only the in-frame ones, with some missing. The sample gives some 13,000 clones, under 45% of which show up once; about 2.3% is in the top ten. This sample comprised alloreactive CD8+ T cells from a mixed lymphocyte reaction culture, obtained before intestinal transplant. These receptors originate from a human patient who received an intestinal transplant. Both conserved end residues are part of each CDR3. Fields, in order: J gene, clone size, V gene, D gene, CDR3 protein, CDR3 DNA. The D gene is left open where the match is weak. Size tells how often a clone was seen (once, few, many) or the class of an expanded clone, and some rows leave it out.

>TRBJ1-1|few|TRBV27|-
CASSVTGPVNTEAFF
TGTGCCAGCAGCGTGACCGGACCAGTTAACACTGAAGCTTTCTTT
>TRBJ2-1|-|TRBV7-6|TRBD1
CASSTNPPGQGPGEQFF
TGTGCCAGCAGCACCAATCCACCGGGACAGGGGCCCGGTGAGCAGTTCTTC
>TRBJ1-6|-|TRBV7-9|TRBD1
CASSLEGTAYNSPLHF
TGTGCCAGCAGCTTGGAGGGGACAGCCTATAATTCACCCCTCCACTTT
>TRBJ2-7|-|TRBV4-1|TRBD2
CASSQGPLRGRKQYF
TGCGCCAGCAGCCAAGGCCCCCTGCGGGGGAGAAAGCAGTACTTC
>TRBJ2-2|few|TRBV4-1|-
CASSAPGTGELFF
TGCGCCAGCAGCGCCCCGGGGACCGGGGAGCTGTTTTTT
>TRBJ1-1|few|TRBV21-1|-
CASSLGRHVEAFF
TGTGCCAGCAGCCTAGGACGGCATGTTGAAGCTTTCTTT
>TRBJ2-7|medium-sized|TRBV15|-
CATSQGRPYEQYF
TGTGCCACCAGCCAGGGGAGGCCCTACGAGCAGTACTTC
>TRBJ2-5|-|TRBV5-1|-
CASSPPISTMGVETQYF
TGCGCCAGCAGCCCGCCGATTTCGACCATGGGAGTGGAGACCCAGTACTTC
>TRBJ2-1|-|TRBV5-6|TRBD1
CASSLGDSNEQFF
TGTGCCAGCAGCTTGGGGGACAGCAATGAGCAGTTCTTC
>TRBJ2-1|-|TRBV29-1|-
CSVEGVGSYNEQFF
TGCAGCGTTGAAGGGGTAGGCTCCTACAATGAGCAGTTCTTC
>TRBJ2-7|few|TRBV7-9|-
CASMDTALYYEQYF
TGTGCCAGCATGGATACGGCTTTATACTACGAGCAGTACTTC
>TRBJ2-5|-|TRBV7-9|TRBD1
CASSLADWTGQYF
TGTGCCAGCAGCTTAGCGGATTGGACAGGCCAGTACTTC
>TRBJ1-1|-|TRBV27|-
CASSLFWGSTEAFF
TGTGCCAGCAGTTTATTCTGGGGGAGTACTGAAGCTTTCTTT
>TRBJ2-7|-|TRBV4-3|-
CASSYRAGTSAYEQYF
TGCGCCAGCAGCTACCGAGCCGGGACATCAGCCTACGAGCAGTACTTC
>TRBJ2-5|-|TRBV9|TRBD1
CASSVEGTVGETQYF
TGTGCCAGCAGCGTAGAGGGGACAGTAGGGGAGACCCAGTACTTC
>TRBJ2-1|-|TRBV30|TRBD2
CAWSPRTSGGDEQFF
TGTGCCTGGAGTCCCCGGACTAGCGGGGGTGATGAGCAGTTCTTC
>TRBJ1-4|once|TRBV4-1|TRBD1
CASSQTGQGVRKLFF
TGCGCCAGCAGCCAAACCGGACAGGGAGTGAGGAAACTGTTTTTT
>TRBJ2-7|medium-sized|TRBV4-1|-
CASSQAGGSSYEQYF
TGCGCCAGCAGCCAAGCTGGGGGAAGCTCCTACGAGCAGTACTTC
>TRBJ2-7|-|TRBV29-1|-
CSVVAGSYEQYF
TGCAGCGTTGTGGCAGGGTCTTACGAGCAGTACTTC
>TRBJ2-2|medium-sized|TRBV6-5|TRBD2
CASSYGTSSLGELFF
TGTGCCAGCAGTTACGGGACTAGCTCCCTCGGGGAGCTGTTTTTT
>TRBJ2-1|few|TRBV27|-
CASSLGTRGNEQFF
TGTGCCAGCAGCCTCGGGACCCGCGGGAATGAGCAGTTCTTC
>TRBJ1-6|medium-sized|TRBV5-6|TRBD1
CASSPPGQGVRNSPLHF
TGTGCCAGCAGCCCTCCAGGACAGGGAGTAAGGAATTCACCCCTCCACTTT
>TRBJ2-2|-|TRBV6-5|TRBD2
CASSNSGGYTGELFF
TGTGCCAGCAGCAATAGCGGGGGCTACACCGGGGAGCTGTTTTTT
>TRBJ1-6|-|TRBV7-8|-
CASSLGIADGSPLHF
TGTGCCAGCAGCTTAGGAATTGCAGACGGCTCACCCCTCCACTTT
>TRBJ1-3|once|TRBV9|-
CASSVASGSGNTIYF
TGTGCCAGCAGCGTAGCTAGTGGAAGCGGAAACACCATATATTTT
>TRBJ2-3|-|TRBV14|TRBD2
CASSLRLAVDTQYF
TGTGCCAGCAGCCTGAGACTAGCTGTAGATACGCAGTATTTT
>TRBJ2-2|-|TRBV6-6|-
CASSYSDNTGELFF
TGTGCCAGCAGTTACTCGGATAACACCGGGGAGCTGTTTTTT
>TRBJ1-2|few|TRBV6-1|TRBD1
CASSLGTANYGYTF
TGTGCCAGCAGCCTAGGGACAGCTAACTATGGCTACACCTTC
>TRBJ2-5|few|TRBV7-8|-
CASSLESEETQYF
TGTGCCAGCAGCTTAGAATCTGAGGAGACCCAGTACTTC
>TRBJ2-3|-|TRBV10-3|-
CAISEVRTDTQYF
TGTGCCATCAGTGAGGTCCGAACAGATACGCAGTATTTT
>TRBJ2-3|-|TRBV4-1|TRBD1
CASSQETGILTDTQYF
TGCGCCAGCAGCCAAGAGACAGGGATTCTCACAGATACGCAGTATTTT
>TRBJ1-5|-|TRBV11-2|-
CASSLGQFSNQPQHF
TGTGCCAGCAGCTTAGGGCAGTTCAGCAATCAGCCCCAGCATTTT
>TRBJ2-3|-|TRBV2|TRBD2
CASSDSRLAGGNRADTQYF
TGTGCCAGCAGTGATTCGAGACTAGCGGGGGGCAACAGGGCGGATACGCAGTATTTT
>TRBJ1-3|few|TRBV5-5|TRBD1
CASSLATGGFGNTIYF
TGTGCCAGCAGCTTGGCCACAGGGGGATTTGGAAACACCATATATTTT
>TRBJ1-1|few|TRBV27|TRBD1
CASSSGQGGEAFF
TGTGCCAGCAGTAGCGGACAGGGGGGAGAAGCTTTCTTT
>TRBJ1-3|-|TRBV7-9|-
CASSFTVSGNTIYF
TGTGCCAGCAGCTTTACCGTCTCTGGAAACACCATATATTTT
>TRBJ2-2|medium-sized|TRBV4-1|TRBD2
CASSQEGAGGLFF
TGCGCCAGCAGCCAAGAAGGAGCGGGGGGCCTGTTTTTT
>TRBJ1-1|once|TRBV6-5|TRBD1
CASSHGTGVPEAFF
TGTGCCAGCAGCCATGGAACAGGGGTCCCTGAAGCTTTCTTT
>TRBJ2-5|-|TRBV4-1|TRBD1
CASSHKGQQETQYF
TGCGCCAGCAGCCATAAGGGACAGCAAGAGACCCAGTACTTC
>TRBJ2-7|-|TRBV9|-
CASSVGAELSYEQYF
TGTGCCAGCAGCGTAGGGGCGGAGCTTTCCTACGAGCAATACTTC
>TRBJ1-2|-|TRBV6-4|-
CASSLTYPHGKTYGYTF
TGTGCCAGCAGTTTGACTTACCCACACGGAAAGACCTATGGCTACACCTTC
>TRBJ1-1|-|TRBV7-9|-
CASSPTGHPEAFF
TGTGCCAGCAGCCCTACGGGACATCCTGAAGCTTTCTTT
>TRBJ2-7|-|TRBV27|TRBD1
CASRGPDREHEQYF
TGTGCCAGCAGGGGCCCGGACAGGGAACACGAGCAGTACTTC
>TRBJ2-7|-|TRBV4-1|-
CASSPSWGSYEQYF
TGCGCCAGCAGCCCGAGCTGGGGCTCCTACGAGCAGTACTTC
>TRBJ2-1|-|TRBV27|TRBD2
CASSLAGGSSYNEQFF
TGTGCCAGCAGTTTGGCGGGGGGGAGCTCCTACAATGAGCAGTTCTTC
>TRBJ2-7|few|TRBV5-5|-
CASSPRVLSTHEQYF
TGTGCCAGCAGCCCCCGGGTCTTAAGTACCCACGAGCAGTACTTC
>TRBJ2-1|-|TRBV9|-
CASSVATGGRYNEQFF
TGTGCCAGCAGCGTAGCTACGGGGGGCAGGTACAATGAGCAGTTCTTC
>TRBJ2-1|-|TRBV6-1|-
CASSEFFTGSDILNEQFF
TGTGCCAGCAGTGAATTTTTTACAGGTTCTGACATCCTGAATGAGCAGTTCTTC
>TRBJ2-1|few|TRBV7-3|TRBD2
CASSWGAQPGLAAWNEQFF
TGTGCCAGCAGCTGGGGCGCTCAGCCGGGACTAGCTGCTTGGAATGAGCAGTTCTTC
>TRBJ2-7|few|TRBV4-1|TRBD1
CASSFDRGGYEQYF
TGCGCCAGCAGCTTCGACAGGGGGGGGTACGAGCAGTACTTC
>TRBJ2-5|-|TRBV5-8|-
CASSLRYEETQYF
TGTGCCAGCAGCTTAAGATACGAAGAGACCCAGTACTTC
>TRBJ1-6|-|TRBV6-9|-
CASSVRGQDNSPLHF
TGTGCCAGCAGTGTGCGAGGACAAGATAATTCACCCCTCCACTTT
>TRBJ1-2|few|TRBV27|-
CASSPGTAPSNYGYTF
TGTGCCAGCAGTCCTGGGACGGCACCCTCTAACTATGGCTACACCTTC
>TRBJ1-1|few|TRBV27|-
CASSFMGSPEAFF
TGTGCCAGCAGTTTTATGGGTAGTCCTGAAGCTTTCTTT
>TRBJ1-1|-|TRBV6-5|-
CASSPVGTEAFF
TGTGCCAGCAGTCCGGTTGGCACTGAAGCTTTCTTT
>TRBJ2-2|-|TRBV15|-
CATSSTTGNTGELFF
TGTGCCACCAGCAGTACGACAGGGAACACCGGGGAGCTGTTTTTT
>TRBJ2-3|once|TRBV5-1|-
CASSLLGTYTDTQYF
TGCGCCAGCAGCTTGTTGGGGACCTACACAGATACGCAGTATTTT
>TRBJ2-3|-|TRBV7-9|-
CASSPPFGTPSTDTQYF
TGTGCCAGCAGCCCGCCGTTTGGGACACCTAGCACAGATACGCAGTATTTT
>TRBJ2-3|-|TRBV6-4|-
CASSQRGGLSYTDTQYF
TGTGCCAGCAGCCAAAGGGGGGGCCTTTCATACACAGATACGCAGTATTTT
>TRBJ2-7|few|TRBV4-1|TRBD2
CASSPSSGASYEQYF
TGTGCCAGCAGCCCTTCTAGCGGGGCTTCCTACGAGCAGTACTTC